This T cell receptor beta chain derives from a study of regulatory T cells in long-lasting Graves disease. This clonotype was observed at least ten times. Time point noted: newly diagnosed GD, antithyroid drugs for less than 3 months. RNA isolated from PBMCs was used to make the TCR library. Germline CDR1 is DFQATT and CDR2 is SNEGSKA (reference sequence). Trimming took 3 bases from V and 4 from J; bases not matched to a gene: 11. CDR3 length equals 16 residues. To make TCR beta libraries, researchers used iRepertoire HTBI primers and Arm-PCR of CDR3 regions. In TCRdb, the multiplex PCR reads were re-called with MiXCR into one record per CDR3 protein. The top ten clones hold around 36% of a sample with fewer than 350,000 distinct CDR3 sequences, about 18% of them seen once.

This material consisted of peripheral blood mononuclear cells (PBMCs), taken at new diagnosis, from a patient treated with antithyroid drugs. The J gene is TRBJ2-1, the V gene TRBV20-1; 8 bases line up with TRBD2. The TCR comes from a female donor with Graves disease. CDR3 loop: CSASLYRAGVYNEQFF. The CDR3 DNA reads as TGCAGTGCTAGCCTTTACAGAGCGGGAGTGTACAATGAGCAGTTCTTC.